The source of this T cell receptor (beta chain) is a study of T cells in tumors after PD-1 blockade. The CDR3 sequence is 18 residues long. Clones were read by immunoSEQ multiplex PCR, and TCRdb kept only the in-frame ones, dropping some. The sample shows 55,000 to 70,000 clones, roughly 75% of them seen only once. This chain links TRBV12-2 with TRBJ2-1; TRBD2 is the table's D call and was not checked against the DNA. TRBV12-2 is a pseudogene. The source of this sequence is a human donor with basal cell carcinoma. The specimen comprised PBMCs, sampled before anti-PD-1 treatment. The CDR3 bases are TGTGCAAGTCGCTTAATCCGACTAGCGGGGGGCAGATACAATGAGCAGTTCTTC. This translates into CASRLIRLAGGRYNEQFF.